These 4 T cell receptor beta chains originate from one sample sequenced in a study of response to subunit inactivated influenza vaccine. TCRdb passed the RT-PCR reads through MiXCR, listing each CDR3 protein once. The data hold about 520,000 distinct CDR3 sequences, with roughly 7.9% observed a single time. The specimen was PBMCs from blood, collected less than 30 months after vaccination. These receptor sequences come from a man between 50 and 69 years old who received an inactivated influenza vaccine.

The rearrangement uses TRBV5-1 and TRBJ2-5; the match to TRBD1 covers 8 bases. V was clipped by 4 bases and J by 4 bases; unmatched bases: 9. Looked up from germline, CDR1 is SGHRS and CDR2 is YFSETQ. This CDR3 has 15 residues. CDR3 sequence: CASSGQGAAGETQYF. CDR3 bases: TGCGCCAGCAGCGGGCAGGGGGCAGCAGGAGAGACCCAGTACTTC.

This clonotype showed up just a few times. The CDR3, as DNA: TGTGCCAGCAGCTTAGGACAGGTCGGCTCCTACGAGCAGTACTTC. Amino acid sequence: CASSLGQVGSYEQYF. V is TRBV5-6 and J is TRBJ2-7; 7 bases match TRBD1. Germline CDR1 and CDR2: SGHDT and YYEEEE. Trimming cost V 2 bases and J 0 bases; bases outside gene matches: 5. The CDR3 loop spans 15 amino acids. The full variable domain, rest sourced from reference TRBV5-6 and TRBJ2-7, is DAGVTQSPTHLIKTRGQQVTLRCSPKSGHDTVSWYQQALGQGPQFIFQYYEEEERQRGNFPDRFSGHQFPNYSSELNVNALLLGDSALYLCASSLGQVGSYEQYFGPGTRLTVT.

This clonotype came up a few times. One junction end does not reproduce the germline sequence, and a read error may be involved. J is TRBJ2-7 and V is TRBV6-2 or TRBV6-3, with 11 bases lining up with TRBD2. Germline values: CDR1 MNHEY, CDR2 SVGEGT. This CDR3 has 11 residues. CDR3 in amino acids: CASRSSGRRIF. CDR3 in DNA: TGTGCCAGCAGGTCTAGCGGGAGGCGGATCTTC.

This clonotype came up a few times. The V gene is TRBV7-2, the J gene TRBJ1-5, with no clear D. V dropped 6 bases and J dropped 12 bases, with 12 bases sitting between them. The CDR3 has 11 amino acids. The germline V gene has CDR1 SGHTA and CDR2 FQGNSA. CDR3 nucleotide sequence: TGTGCCAGCAGTCAAAACGGTTACCAGCATTTT. Protein product: CASSQNGYQHF.